This T cell receptor (beta chain) was found in a study of beta chain features in type 1 diabetes. For the study at large: The number of sorted cells examined across all samples was around 99 million. Points from the study as a whole: Reduced insertions and increased deletions marked VDJ junctions in type 1 diabetes patients.

All of the isolated RNA was reverse transcribed, so expressed TCRB transcripts were sequenced. Sequenced by immunoSEQ multiplex PCR; TCRdb stores in-frame clones only, minus some. Found here are 450,000 or so clones, approximately 10% of them singletons; the top ten hold 0.045% to 0.05%. The V gene lost 3 bases and the J gene lost 0 bases, with 9 bases spanning the gap. This CDR3 is 15 amino acids long. Germline V gene lookup returns CDR1 KGHSH and CDR2 LQKENI. Concerning this clone itself: Its antigen is still unknown.

This receptor was taken from a woman aged 18-29 years in good health. What was sequenced was naive CD4+ T cells from blood. The chain recombines TRBV18 with TRBJ1-5, with D possibly matching TRBD1 (5 bases). CDR3 bases: TGTGCCAGCTCACCGAGGGGCTATAGCAATCAGCCCCAGCATTTT. Protein product: CASSPRGYSNQPQHF.